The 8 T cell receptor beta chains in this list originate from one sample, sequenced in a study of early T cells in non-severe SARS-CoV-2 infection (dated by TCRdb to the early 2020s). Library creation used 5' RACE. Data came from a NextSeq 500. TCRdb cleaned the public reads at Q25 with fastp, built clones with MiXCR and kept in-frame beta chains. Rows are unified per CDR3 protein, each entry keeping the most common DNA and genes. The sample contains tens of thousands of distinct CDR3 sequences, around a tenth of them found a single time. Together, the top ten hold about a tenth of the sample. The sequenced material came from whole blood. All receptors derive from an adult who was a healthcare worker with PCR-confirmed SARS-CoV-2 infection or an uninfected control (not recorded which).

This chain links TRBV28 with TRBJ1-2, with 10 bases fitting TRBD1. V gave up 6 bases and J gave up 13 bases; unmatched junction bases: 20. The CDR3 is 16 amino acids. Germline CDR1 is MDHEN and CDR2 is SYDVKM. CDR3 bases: TGTGCCAGCAGACCCCGGACAGGGGGGGGTTCCTTCGGTGCCACCTTC. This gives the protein CASRPRTGGGSFGATF.

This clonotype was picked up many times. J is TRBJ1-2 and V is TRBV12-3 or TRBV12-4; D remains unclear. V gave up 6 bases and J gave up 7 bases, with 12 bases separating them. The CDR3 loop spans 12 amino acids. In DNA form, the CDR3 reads TGTGCCAGCAGCCACCCCTCACCTGGCTACACCTTC. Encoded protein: CASSHPSPGYTF.

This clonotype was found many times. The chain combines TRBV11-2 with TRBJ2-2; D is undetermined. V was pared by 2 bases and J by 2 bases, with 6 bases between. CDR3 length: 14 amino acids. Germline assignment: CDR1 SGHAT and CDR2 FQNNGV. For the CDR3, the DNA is TGTGCCAGCAGCTTATCGGTAAACACCGGGGAGCTGTTTTTT. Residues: CASSLSVNTGELFF.

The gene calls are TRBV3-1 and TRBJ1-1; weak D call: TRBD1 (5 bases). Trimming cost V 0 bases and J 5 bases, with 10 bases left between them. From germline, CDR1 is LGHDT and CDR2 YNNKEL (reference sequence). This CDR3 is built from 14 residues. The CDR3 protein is CASSQDGGKTEAFF. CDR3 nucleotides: TGTGCCAGCAGCCAAGACGGGGGGAAGACTGAAGCTTTCTTT.

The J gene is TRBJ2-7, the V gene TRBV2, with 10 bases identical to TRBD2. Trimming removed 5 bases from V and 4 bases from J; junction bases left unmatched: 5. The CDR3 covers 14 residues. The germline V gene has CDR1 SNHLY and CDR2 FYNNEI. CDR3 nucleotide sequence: TGTGCCAGCAGTCCGGGACTAGCGCTTTACGAGCAGTACTTC. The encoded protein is CASSPGLALYEQYF.

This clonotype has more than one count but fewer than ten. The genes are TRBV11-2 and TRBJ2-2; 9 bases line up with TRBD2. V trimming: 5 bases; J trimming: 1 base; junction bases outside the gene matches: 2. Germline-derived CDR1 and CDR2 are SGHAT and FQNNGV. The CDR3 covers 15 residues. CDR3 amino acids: CASSLAGLNTGELFF. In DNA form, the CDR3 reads TGTGCCAGCAGCCTAGCGGGGTTGAACACCGGGGAGCTGTTTTTT.

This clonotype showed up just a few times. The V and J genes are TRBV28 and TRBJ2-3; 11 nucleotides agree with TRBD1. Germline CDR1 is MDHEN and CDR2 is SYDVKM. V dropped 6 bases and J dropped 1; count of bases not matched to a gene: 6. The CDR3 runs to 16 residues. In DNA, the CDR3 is TGTGCCAGCAGGGGGACAGGGGGGTTTGGCACAGATACGCAGTATTTT. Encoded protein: CASRGTGGFGTDTQYF.

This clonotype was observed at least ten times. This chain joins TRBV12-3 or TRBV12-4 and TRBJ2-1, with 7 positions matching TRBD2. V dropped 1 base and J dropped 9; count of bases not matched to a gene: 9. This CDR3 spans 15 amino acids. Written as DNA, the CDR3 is TGTGCCAGCAGTTTAGAAGCTAGCGGTATAACTGAGCAGTTCTTC. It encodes CASSLEASGITEQFF.